This T cell receptor beta chain was sequenced for a study of cytomegalovirus exposure and HLA in healthy donors. With 2 bases removed from V and 7 bases from J, the gap between germline ends came to 16 bases. Germline V gene data show CDR1 as SGHRS and CDR2 as YFSETQ. The CDR3 sequence is 15 residues long. PCR primers comprised 60 Vbeta and 13 Jbeta primers. The data were produced by immunoSEQ multiplex PCR, yet TCRdb's version contains in-frame clones alone and is incomplete. The sample carries under 250,000 clones, 76% recorded once. The sample holds a few counts of this clone. The J gene is TRBJ2-1, the V gene TRBV5-1; D is uncertain. The receptor was derived from a man younger than 35 in good health and CMV-seronegative. The material sequenced was PBMCs. The CDR3 DNA sequence: TGCGCCAGCAGCTTTGCGGCTCCCAACCGGAATGAGCAGTTCTTC. It translates to CASSFAAPNRNEQFF.